Here is one TCR delta chain with its context. A far more abundant clone sits one base away, making this likely a read error. This sample also contains other DNA sequences that code for the same CDR3. The data originate from a study of γδ T cells in repeated Plasmodium falciparum infection. Whole-study context: Sampling occurred at baseline, pre-infection for selected infections, and 21 days post-infection.

The germline V gene encodes CDR1 GEAIGNYY and CDR2 EKD. The CDR3 spans 19 residues. TCRdb made new clone calls on the multiplex PCR reads using CATT. The sample comprises roughly 90,000 delta-chain clones, more than 0.85% of which are singletons, and more than 9% rests with the top ten. Flow sorting of PBMC yielded separate Vgamma9/Vdelta2+ and Vdelta2-negative gammadelta T cell populations for bulk repertoire analysis. J is TRDJ1 and V is TRDV2, with 8 bases that match TRDD3. As TCRdb names no J gene, one was assigned here on the basis of a DNA match to germline. The clonotype was recovered from a pool of human donors (malaria-infected and uninfected, not separated). Sequenced input: gamma-delta T cells from blood. CDR3 in amino acids: CACDSVGLGDRQSTNKLIF. The CDR3 DNA reads TGTGCCTGTGACAGTGTGGGCCTGGGGGACCGACAGTCCACCAATAAACTCATCTTT.